The clone carrying this TCR beta chain was picked up many times. These data belong to a study of neurological immune-mediated disorders. MiXCR was run by TCRdb on the 5' RACE reads, yielding one entry per CDR3 protein. The data contain roughly 49,000 distinct CDR3 sequences, over 10% of them seen just once; the ten biggest clones take up less than 5.5%. The CDR3 extends over 13 amino acids. CDR1 is SGHVS and CDR2 is FNYEAQ in the germline V gene. Trimming shortened V by 1 base and J by 8 bases, and 9 bases separated the two germline ends. Time point denoted: longitudinal time-point 2. This sequence was found in a male donor with HTLV-1-associated myelopathy (HAM/TSP). This sequence joins TRBV7-6 and TRBJ1-5; D gene ambiguous. The sequenced material came from PBMCs. The DNA of the CDR3 is TGTGCCAGCAGCTTAGACGGACGAAAGCCCCAGCATTTT. This gives the protein CASSLDGRKPQHF.